One sample yielded the 17 T cell receptor beta chains listed below, sequenced in a study of PD-L1 blockade in urothelial cancer. Only in-frame clones appear in the TCRdb table, and some are missing; sequencing was by immunoSEQ multiplex PCR. Counted here are tens of thousands of clones, around nine tenths occurring once; the ten biggest clones make up 14% to 15%. The sample's time point: pretreatment peripheral blood. This specimen consisted of PBMCs, obtained around atezolizumab (anti-PD-L1) treatment. The receptors were sampled from a woman in her sixties with urothelial cancer.

V usage is TRBV5-6 and J usage is TRBJ2-7, with D possibly being TRBD1 (6 bases). Germline CDR1 is SGHDT and CDR2 is YYEEEE. The CDR3 loop spans 17 amino acids. With 6 bases removed from V and 0 bases from J, the gap between germline ends came to 22 bases. The CDR3 DNA sequence: TGTGCCAGCACCAAGATGAGCCAGGGGCGCTTCTCCTACGAGCAGTACTTC. Its translation: CASTKMSQGRFSYEQYF.

The chain is built from TRBV19 and TRBJ1-1; no definite D call. V shed 0 bases and J shed 0 bases, with 8 bases lying between them. This CDR3 is built from 15 residues. Germline V gene lookup returns CDR1 LNHDA and CDR2 SQIVND (reference sequence). CDR3 nucleotide sequence: TGTGCCAGTAGTATAGATCGGGTAATGAACACTGAAGCTTTCTTT. Its protein is CASSIDRVMNTEAFF.

The rearrangement links TRBV2 to TRBJ1-2; possible D gene TRBD1, 5 bases. The V gene lost 7 bases and the J gene lost 8 bases, with 20 bases spanning the gap. Germline V gives CDR1 SNHLY, CDR2 FYNNEI. This CDR3 has 14 amino acids. DNA for the CDR3: TGTGCCAGCAATCAGGGCATCGTCTTGGTAGGCTACACCTTC. Protein product: CASNQGIVLVGYTF. Full variable domain (missing parts from reference TRBV2 and TRBJ1-2): EPEVTQTPSHQVTQMGQEVILRCVPISNHLYFYWYRQILGQKVEFLVSFYNNEISEKSEIFDDQFSVERPDGSNFTLKIRSTKLEDSAMYFCASNQGIVLVGYTFGSGTRLTVV.

Here the CDR3 DNA reads TGTGCCAGCAGCGAAAGAGGCTACGAGCAGTACTTC. It specifies CASSERGYEQYF. The chain recombines TRBV9 with TRBJ2-7; no definite D call. The V end lost 3 bases, the J end lost 3 bases, and 7 bases lay between the germline ends. The CDR3 is made up of 12 amino acids. CDR1 is SGDLS, CDR2 YYNGEE, per germline. Using reference TRBV9 and TRBJ2-7 for the parts outside the CDR3, the full variable domain is DSGVTQTPKHLITATGQRVTLRCSPRSGDLSVYWYQQSLDQGLQFLIQYYNGEERAKGNILERFSAQQFPDLHSELNLSSLELGDSALYFCASSERGYEQYFGPGTRLTVT.

The V gene is TRBV29-1, the J gene TRBJ1-2; 8 nucleotides line up with TRBD1. With V trimmed by 2 bases and J by 0 bases, 5 bases remained unmatched. The CDR3 runs 15 residues. Per germline, CDR1 SQVTM and CDR2 ANQGSEA. CDR3: CSVEREQGANYGYTF. CDR3 nucleotides: TGCAGCGTTGAAAGGGAACAGGGGGCTAACTATGGCTACACCTTC.

J is TRBJ2-2 and V is TRBV7-9, with 14 bases that match TRBD2. Germline V CDR1 and CDR2: SEHNR, FQNEAQ (reference sequence). The CDR3 extends over 14 amino acids. The CDR3 protein is CATSGRAKVGELFF. CDR3 coding DNA: TGTGCGACTAGCGGGAGGGCCAAGGTCGGGGAGCTGTTTTTT.

The V call is TRBV10-3, the J call TRBJ2-7; D unclear. V shed 8 bases and J shed 5 bases, with 10 bases lying between them. From germline, CDR1 is ENHRY and CDR2 SYGVKD. The CDR3 sequence is 11 residues long. The CDR3 reads CAIQAQDEQYF. In nucleotides, the CDR3 is TGTGCCATCCAAGCCCAAGACGAGCAGTACTTC.

The chain joins TRBV28 to TRBJ2-7; TRBD1 matches at 9 bases. The V and J ends lost 5 bases and 6 bases, in that order; junction bases with no gene match: 8. CDR1 is MDHEN, CDR2 SYDVKM, per germline. There are 14 residues in the CDR3. CDR3 DNA: TGTGCCAGCAGTCCCGGGACAGGGTTTATCGAGCAGTACTTC. Translation: CASSPGTGFIEQYF.

This clone occurred once. The chain is built from TRBV4-1 and TRBJ2-5; D might be TRBD1 (5 bases). The germline V and J ends were trimmed by 1 base and 5 bases, with 17 bases remaining between them. The CDR3 totals 16 residues. CDR1 and CDR2 from the germline V gene are MGHRA and YSYEKL. In DNA, the CDR3 is TGCGCCAGCAGCCAAGCGGTCAGGGCAGGGATGGAGACCCAGTACTTC. Translation gives CASSQAVRAGMETQYF.

DNA of the CDR3: TGTGCCAGCAGCCCAGGGGGTCAGGGAATTGGAGGGGCCAAAAACATTCAGTACTTC. Protein: CASSPGGQGIGGAKNIQYF. The rearrangement uses TRBV7-9 and TRBJ2-4; possible D gene TRBD1, 7 bases. Trimming left V 5 bases short and J 1 base short, with 24 bases between. Germline-derived CDR1 and CDR2 are SEHNR and FQNEAQ (reference sequence). CDR3 length equals 19 residues. Drawing the rest from reference TRBV7-9 and TRBJ2-4, the complete variable domain is DTGVSQNPRHKITKRGQNVTFRCDPISEHNRLYWYRQTLGQGPEFLTYFQNEAQLEKSRLLSDRFSAERPKGSFSTLEIQRTEQGDSAMYLCASSPGGQGIGGAKNIQYFGAGTRLSVL.

The chain couples TRBV5-1 to TRBJ2-1, with TRBD2 matching over 9 bases. The CDR3 consists of 16 residues. V lost 3 bases, J lost 8 bases, and 12 bases stayed unmatched. The germline gives CDR1 SGHRS, CDR2 YFSETQ. The CDR3 DNA follows: TGCGCCAGCAGCTCCCGGGGCGGGAGGGCCAGGGATGAGCAGTTCTTC. Translated: CASSSRGGRARDEQFF. Drawing the rest from reference TRBV5-1 and TRBJ2-1, the complete variable domain is KAGVTQTPRYLIKTRGQQVTLSCSPISGHRSVSWYQQTPGQGLQFLFEYFSETQRNKGNFPGRFSGRQFSNSRSEMNVSTLELGDSALYLCASSSRGGRARDEQFFGPGTRLTVL.

The rearrangement joins TRBV7-6 to TRBJ2-3; D is uncertain. Trimming removed 2 bases from V and 4 bases from J, with 7 bases in between. Germline CDR1 SGHVS, CDR2 FNYEAQ. The CDR3 contains 13 residues. The CDR3 is CASSLSVPDTQYF. The CDR3 DNA sequence: TGTGCCAGCAGCTTAAGCGTACCAGATACGCAGTATTTT.

The chain combines TRBV6-6 with TRBJ2-7, with 9 bases identical to TRBD2. The CDR3 is 14 amino acids. Per germline, CDR1 MNHNY and CDR2 SVGAGI (reference sequence). With V trimmed by 6 bases and J by 2 bases, 5 bases remained unmatched. The CDR3 coding sequence is TGTGCCAGCAGGCAGACTAGCGGAACCTACGAGCAGTACTTC. It encodes CASRQTSGTYEQYF.

The chain combines TRBV7-6 with TRBJ2-2; 14 nucleotides line up with TRBD2. In germline, CDR1 is SGHVS, CDR2 FNYEAQ. Trimming removed 4 bases from V and 1 base from J; junction bases left unmatched: 8. The CDR3 has 19 amino acids. Written as DNA, the CDR3 is TGTGCCAGCAGCTCGGCGGGACTAGCGGGGGCCCTGAACACCGGGGAGCTGTTTTTT. Translating gives CASSSAGLAGALNTGELFF.

CDR3 sequence reads: CASTSYPGGYEQFF. The CDR3 DNA sequence: TGTGCCAGCACGAGCTACCCAGGGGGCTATGAGCAGTTCTTC. The V gene is TRBV9, the J gene TRBJ2-1, with TRBD1 matching 8 bases. The CDR3 runs to 14 residues. The V gene end was trimmed by 6 bases and the J gene end by 8 bases; junction bases not matched to a gene: 10. Per the germline V gene, CDR1 is SGDLS and CDR2 is YYNGEE.

This chain uses TRBV4-2 with TRBJ1-2, with 7 bases matching TRBD1. CDR1 is LGHNA, CDR2 YNFKEQ, per germline. The length of the CDR3 is 14 residues. The V and J ends lost 4 bases and 8 bases, in that order; junction bases with no gene match: 10. For the CDR3, the DNA is TGTGCCAGCAGCCCAATGGGACAGCACCCCGGCTACACCTTC. Translated, it gives CASSPMGQHPGYTF.

The rearrangement joins TRBV25-1 to TRBJ2-2; a possible D gene is TRBD1 (5 bases). Germline CDR1 is MGHDK and CDR2 is SYGVNS. Trimming left V 1 base short and J 3 bases short, with 12 bases between. The CDR3 runs to 16 residues. The DNA of the CDR3 is TGTGCCAGCAGTGAATTAAGGGGATCACACACCGGGGAGCTGTTTTTT. Translating it yields CASSELRGSHTGELFF. The variable domain in full, with the rest retrieved from reference TRBV25-1 and TRBJ2-2, is EADIYQTPRYLVIGTGKKITLECSQTMGHDKMYWYQQDPGMELHLIHYSYGVNSTEKGDLSSESTVSRIRTEHFPLTLESARPSHTSQYLCASSELRGSHTGELFFGEGSRLTVL.